The TCR beta chain under discussion was sequenced for a study of blood T cells in healthy people across ages. Study-level information: About one barcoded beta molecule per two T cells was the capture yield of template switching.

Points from the study as a whole: Because donor CMV status was unknown, expanded clonotype changes were possibly confounded. Diversity estimated from one million T cells was considered an underestimate.

Each of the donors had approximately 10 milliliters of peripheral blood drawn into EDTA-treated Vacutainer tubes. There are a few counts of this clonotype. Its antigen is as yet unknown. A sample-barcoded 5' primer and a J-beta primer mix were used in a second PCR of roughly 7 to 11 cycles. TCRdb used MiXCR to reprocess the 5' RACE reads, holding one entry per CDR3 protein. The sample records 780,000 or so distinct CDR3 sequences, approximately 53% being singletons. CDR1 and CDR2 from the germline V gene are MNHEY and SVGAGI. V was clipped by 0 bases and J by 2 bases, with 4 bases between them. CDR3 length: 13 amino acids.

The genes are TRBV6-5 and TRBJ2-5; D is unresolved. The source is a middle-aged man in good health. The sequenced material came from blood. CDR3 in DNA: TGTGCCAGCAGTTACTCCGGGCAAGAGACCCAGTACTTC. Encoded protein: CASSYSGQETQYF.